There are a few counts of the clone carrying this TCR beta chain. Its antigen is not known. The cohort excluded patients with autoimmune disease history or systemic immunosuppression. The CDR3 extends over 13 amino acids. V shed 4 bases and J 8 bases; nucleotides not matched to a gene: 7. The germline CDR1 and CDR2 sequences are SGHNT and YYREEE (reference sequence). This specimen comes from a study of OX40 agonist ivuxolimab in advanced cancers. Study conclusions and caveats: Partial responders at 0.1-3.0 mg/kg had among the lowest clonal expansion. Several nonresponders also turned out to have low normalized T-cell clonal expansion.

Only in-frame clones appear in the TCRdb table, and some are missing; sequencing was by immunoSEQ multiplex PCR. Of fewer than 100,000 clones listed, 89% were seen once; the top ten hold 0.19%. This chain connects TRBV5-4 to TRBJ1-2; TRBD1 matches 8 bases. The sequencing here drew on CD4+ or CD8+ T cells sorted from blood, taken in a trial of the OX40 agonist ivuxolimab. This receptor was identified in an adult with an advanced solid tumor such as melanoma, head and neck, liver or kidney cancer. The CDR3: CASSTGQGNGYTF. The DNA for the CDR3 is TGTGCCAGCAGCACCGGACAGGGCAACGGCTACACCTTC.